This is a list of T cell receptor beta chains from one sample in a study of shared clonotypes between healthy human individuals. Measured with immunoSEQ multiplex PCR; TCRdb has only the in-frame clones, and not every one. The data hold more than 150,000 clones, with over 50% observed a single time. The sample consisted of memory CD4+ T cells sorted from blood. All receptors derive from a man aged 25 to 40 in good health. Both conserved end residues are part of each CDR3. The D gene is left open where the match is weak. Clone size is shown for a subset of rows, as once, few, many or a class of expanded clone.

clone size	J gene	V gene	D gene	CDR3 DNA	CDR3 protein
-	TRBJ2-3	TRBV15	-	TGTGCCACCAGCAGATCCGGGACACGAGTATCGAGCCTAGATACGCAGTATTTT	CATSRSGTRVSSLDTQYF
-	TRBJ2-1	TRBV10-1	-	TGCGCCAGCGGTGACCCTTTCAATGAGCAGTTCTTC	CASGDPFNEQFF
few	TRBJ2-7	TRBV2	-	TGTGCCAGCACAAGCGGGCTGTCCTACGAGCAGTACTTC	CASTSGLSYEQYF
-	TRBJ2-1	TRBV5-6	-	TGTGCCAGCAGCTCCGGGGTAGACCCGATCCATGAGCAGTTCTTC	CASSSGVDPIHEQFF
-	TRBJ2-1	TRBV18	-	TGTGCCAGCTCACCCTGGAGCGGCTCCTACAATGAGCAGTTCTTC	CASSPWSGSYNEQFF
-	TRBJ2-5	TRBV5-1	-	TGCGCCAGCAGCTTAGGGGTTCAAGAGACCCAGTACTTC	CASSLGVQETQYF
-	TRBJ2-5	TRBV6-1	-	TGTGCCAGCATGGTCAGGGGAGGAGAGACCCAGTACTTC	CASMVRGGETQYF
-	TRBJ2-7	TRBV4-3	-	TGCGCCAGCAGCCTCAGACTAGAGGACGGAGCCTACGAGCAGTACTTC	CASSLRLEDGAYEQYF
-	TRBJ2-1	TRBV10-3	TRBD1	TGTGCCATCAGTAGCTCGACAGGGGGCTCGAGGGATTCCTACAATGAGCAGTTCTTC	CAISSSTGGSRDSYNEQFF
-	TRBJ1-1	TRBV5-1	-	TGCGCCAGCAGCTTGACCGGGGACACTGAAGCTTTCTTT	CASSLTGDTEAFF
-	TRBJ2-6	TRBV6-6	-	TGTGCCAGCAGTTCAGGGGCATCTGGGGCCAACGTCCTGACTTTC	CASSSGASGANVLTF
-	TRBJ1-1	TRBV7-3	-	TGTGCCAGCAGCTTAGGCAGGGGGAACACTGAAGCTTTCTTT	CASSLGRGNTEAFF
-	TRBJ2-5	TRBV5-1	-	TGCGCCAGCAGCTCCCCTAGACAACAAGAGACCCAGTACTTC	CASSSPRQQETQYF
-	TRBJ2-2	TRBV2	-	TGTGCCAGCTTCGTGGGGGGTAACACCGGGGAGCTGTTTTTT	CASFVGGNTGELFF
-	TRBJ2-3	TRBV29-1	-	TGCAGCGTTCCGGGACCCCGGGAGGATACGCAGTATTTT	CSVPGPREDTQYF
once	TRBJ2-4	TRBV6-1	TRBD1	TGTGCCAGCAGTCCCACTGAGGGGGCGAACATTCAGTACTTC	CASSPTEGANIQYF
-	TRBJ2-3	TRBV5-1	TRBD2	TGCGCCAGCAGCAGAGGACTAGGAGGCGAGGCGCAGTATTTT	CASSRGLGGEAQYF
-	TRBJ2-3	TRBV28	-	TGTGCCAGCATTACGGGTGGCACAGATACGCAGTATTTT	CASITGGTDTQYF
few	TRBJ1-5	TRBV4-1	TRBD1	TGCGCCAGCAGCCATCGACAGGGTGGCAATCAGCCCCAGCATTTT	CASSHRQGGNQPQHF
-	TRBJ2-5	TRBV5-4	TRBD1	TGTGCCAGCAGCAGTCCGGGACAGGAGGCGACCCAGTACTTC	CASSSPGQEATQYF
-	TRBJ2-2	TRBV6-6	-	TGTGCCAGCATGCCCCTTCTAGGGGCCGGGGAGCTGTTTTTT	CASMPLLGAGELFF
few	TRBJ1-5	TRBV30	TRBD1	TGTGCCTGGAGTGTCGCAGGGGGATCAGTTCAGCCCCAGCATTTT	CAWSVAGGSVQPQHF
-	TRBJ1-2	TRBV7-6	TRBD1	TGTGCCAGCAGCCCGACCTGGGACAGGAGAAGGTATGGCTACACCTTC	CASSPTWDRRRYGYTF
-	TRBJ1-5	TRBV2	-	TGTGCCAGCAGTTTACAGGGAAGAGGGCAGCCCCAGCATTTT	CASSLQGRGQPQHF
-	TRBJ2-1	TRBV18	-	TGTGCCAGCTCACCGGTTTCCGGGGGAACCGGTTCCAATGAGCAGTTCTTC	CASSPVSGGTGSNEQFF
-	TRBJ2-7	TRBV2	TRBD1	TGTGCCAGCAGCGGACAGGGAAGCGGTAGCTCCTACGAGCAGTACTTC	CASSGQGSGSSYEQYF
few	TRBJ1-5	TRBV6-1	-	TGTGCCAGCAGTGTATCCCATGGGGCAGTCGACAATCAGCCCCAGCATTTT	CASSVSHGAVDNQPQHF
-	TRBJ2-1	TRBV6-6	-	TGTGCCAGCACCGACCTCCCCGGGAGAAAGTTCTATGAGCAGTTCTTC	CASTDLPGRKFYEQFF
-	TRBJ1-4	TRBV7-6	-	TGTGCCAGCAGCCACCGAGGGGAAAAACTGTTTTTT	CASSHRGEKLFF
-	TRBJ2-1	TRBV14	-	TGTGCCAGCAGCCAAGATACAGTTGAGCAGTTCTTC	CASSQDTVEQFF
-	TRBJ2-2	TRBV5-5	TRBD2	TGTGCCAGCAGCCCGGGACTAGCGGGAGGGCTCGGCACCGGGGAGCTGTTTTTT	CASSPGLAGGLGTGELFF
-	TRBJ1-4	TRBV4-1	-	TGCGCCAGCAGCCAATCCGGGGTAGGAAATGAAAAACTGTTTTTT	CASSQSGVGNEKLFF
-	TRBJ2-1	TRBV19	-	TGTGCCAGTAGTCAGGGAACAGTCTACAATGAGCAGTTCTTC	CASSQGTVYNEQFF
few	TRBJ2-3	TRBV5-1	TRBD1	TGCGCCAGCAGCTCGGGACAGGCGGATACGCAGTATTTT	CASSSGQADTQYF
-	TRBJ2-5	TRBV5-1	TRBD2	TGCGCCAGCAGCTTGGGGGAGGCGGGGGGGACTAGCGGACACCAAGAGACCCAGTACTTC	CASSLGEAGGTSGHQETQYF
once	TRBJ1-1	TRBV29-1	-	TGCAGCGTTGACCCTAAGGCAACTGAAGCTTTCTTT	CSVDPKATEAFF
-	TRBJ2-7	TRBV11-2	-	TGTGCCAGCAGCTTATCTTTGCGGGACGAGCAGTACTTC	CASSLSLRDEQYF
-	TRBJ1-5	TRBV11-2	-	TGTGCCAGCAGCCCGGCGGCAGGGGCGAATCAGCCCCAGCATTTT	CASSPAAGANQPQHF
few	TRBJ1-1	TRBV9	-	TGTGCCAGCAGCGTAGACCCGGTGGCTGAAGCTTTCTTT	CASSVDPVAEAFF
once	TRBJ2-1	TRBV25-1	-	TGTGCCAGCAGTGAATCCAAGGCAGGGCAGGGGGGTTCGAATGAGCAGTTCTTC	CASSESKAGQGGSNEQFF
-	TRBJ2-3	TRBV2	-	TGTGCCAGCAGTGAGCGACGGGTTTCGCAGTATTTT	CASSERRVSQYF
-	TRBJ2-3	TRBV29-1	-	TGCAGCGGGGTTCCCCCTACAGATACGCAGTATTTT	CSGVPPTDTQYF
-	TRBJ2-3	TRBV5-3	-	TGTGCCACCCCTGTATCGACAGATACGCAGTATTTT	CATPVSTDTQYF
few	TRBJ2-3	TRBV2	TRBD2	TGTGCCAGCAGTGGGACTAGCGGGAGACGGAATACGCAGTATTTT	CASSGTSGRRNTQYF
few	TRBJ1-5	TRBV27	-	TGTGCCAGCAGTTTAATGGGCAACAATCAGCCCCAGCATTTT	CASSLMGNNQPQHF
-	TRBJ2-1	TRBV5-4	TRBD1	TGTGCCAGCAGCTCAGGACAGGGGCGGGACAATGAGCAGTTCTTC	CASSSGQGRDNEQFF
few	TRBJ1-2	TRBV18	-	TGTGCCAGCTCACCACCGGGCAGCATGCGGACTAACTATGGCTACACCTTC	CASSPPGSMRTNYGYTF
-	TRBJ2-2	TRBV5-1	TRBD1	TGCGCCAGCAGCTTGGCCAAGGGGGCTGACACCGGGGAGCTGTTTTTT	CASSLAKGADTGELFF
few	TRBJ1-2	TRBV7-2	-	TGTGCCAGCAGCTTTTCCAAGGGCAACGCATATGGCTACACCTTC	CASSFSKGNAYGYTF
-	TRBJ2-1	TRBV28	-	TGTGCCACTGGCGGAGCCTACAATGAGCAGTTCTTC	CATGGAYNEQFF
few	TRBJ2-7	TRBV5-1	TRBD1	TGCGCCAGCAGCACGGAATGGGACAGTTTCCTGTACTTC	CASSTEWDSFLYF
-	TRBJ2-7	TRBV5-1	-	TGCGCCAGCAGCCCTGGGGACGAGGACTACGAGCAGTACTTC	CASSPGDEDYEQYF
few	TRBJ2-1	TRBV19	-	TGTGCCAGTAGTATAGATGGGGGTAGCTCCTACAATGAGCAGTTCTTC	CASSIDGGSSYNEQFF
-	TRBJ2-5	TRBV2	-	TGTGCCAGCAGTGAACTCAATACCCAGTACTTC	CASSELNTQYF